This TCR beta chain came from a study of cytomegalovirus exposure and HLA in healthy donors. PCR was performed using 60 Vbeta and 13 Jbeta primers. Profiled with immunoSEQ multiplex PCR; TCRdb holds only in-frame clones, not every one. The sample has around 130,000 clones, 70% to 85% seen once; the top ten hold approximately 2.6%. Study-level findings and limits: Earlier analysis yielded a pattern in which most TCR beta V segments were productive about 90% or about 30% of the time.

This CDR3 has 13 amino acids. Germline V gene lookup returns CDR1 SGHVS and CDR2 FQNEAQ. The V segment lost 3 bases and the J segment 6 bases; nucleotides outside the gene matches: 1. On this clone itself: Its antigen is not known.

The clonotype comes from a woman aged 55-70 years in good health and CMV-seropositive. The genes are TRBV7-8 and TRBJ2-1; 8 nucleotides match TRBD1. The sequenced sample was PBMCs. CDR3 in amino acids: CASSFRGLNEQFF. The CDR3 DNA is TGTGCCAGCAGCTTCAGGGGGCTCAATGAGCAGTTCTTC.